This is a list of T cell receptor beta chains from one sample in a study of control samples from healthy donors and cancer patients. Produced via immunoSEQ multiplex PCR; TCRdb's table is partial and in-frame only. The sample holds approximately 150,000 clones, 80% to 95% seen once. The sample consisted of blood. These receptors originate from a woman aged 25 to 39 in good health. Both conserved end residues are part of each CDR3. A D gene is named only where the DNA matches it firmly. Some rows mark clone size as missing; the rest say once, few, many or name a class of expanded clone.

NA	NA	TRBV13	TRBJ1-1	CASSSPPRNPEAFF	TGTGCCAGCAGCTCCCCCCCCCGAAACCCTGAAGCTTTCTTT
NA	NA	TRBV3-1/TRBV3-2	TRBJ2-7	CASSRSAGEHNF	TGTGCCAGCAGCCGGTCGGCAGGGGAACACAACTTC
NA	NA	TRBV28	TRBJ1-3	CATRDKPWEVSGNTIYF	TGTGCCACAAGGGACAAACCATGGGAAGTCTCTGGAAACACCATATATTTT
NA	NA	TRBV29-1	TRBJ2-5	CSVEVTGRGWETQYF	TGCAGCGTTGAAGTTACTGGGAGAGGGTGGGAGACCCAGTACTTC
NA	NA	TRBV4-1	TRBJ2-5	CASSQAGPETQYF	TGCGCCAGCAGCCAAGCAGGACCGGAGACCCAGTACTTC
NA	TRBD2	TRBV28	TRBJ2-7	CASSFPGAASGRLNEQYF	TGTGCCAGCAGTTTCCCGGGTGCGGCTAGCGGGAGGCTTAACGAGCAGTACTTC
NA	NA	TRBV4-2	TRBJ2-4	CASSQRRNIQYF	TGTGCCAGCAGCCAGAGGAGAAACATTCAGTACTTC
NA	NA	TRBV25-1	TRBJ2-7	CASSERPGHEQYF	TGTGCCAGCAGTGAACGTCCGGGCCACGAGCAGTACTTC
few	NA	TRBV18	TRBJ1-1	CASSRTPGKEEAFF	TGTGCCAGCTCCCGCACCCCCGGGAAGGAGGAAGCTTTCTTT
NA	NA	TRBV5-1	TRBJ2-7	CASSLLPGGSREQYF	TGCGCCAGCAGCTTATTGCCCGGAGGATCGAGGGAGCAGTACTTC
NA	TRBD2	TRBV2	TRBJ2-4	CASSPQQAGGVNIQYF	TGTGCCAGCAGTCCCCAGCAGGCTGGGGGGGTAAACATTCAGTACTTC
NA	TRBD1	TRBV29-1	TRBJ2-3	CSVAGQGTDTQYF	TGCAGCGTTGCGGGACAGGGCACAGATACGCAGTATTTT
NA	NA	TRBV27	TRBJ2-7	CASSNGRSYEQYF	TGTGCCAGCAGTAACGGACGCTCCTACGAGCAGTACTTC
once	TRBD2	TRBV6-5	TRBJ2-7	CASRAGDEQYF	TGTGCCAGCAGGGCGGGAGACGAGCAGTACTTC
NA	TRBD2	TRBV18	TRBJ2-7	CASSNGLAGWDEQYF	TGTGCCAGCTCAAACGGACTAGCGGGATGGGACGAGCAGTACTTC
NA	TRBD1	TRBV19	TRBJ2-6	CASSRGTGLAGANVLTF	TGTGCCAGTAGTAGGGGGACAGGGCTTGCTGGGGCCAACGTCCTGACTTTC
NA	TRBD1	TRBV15	TRBJ2-7	CATSFRDRPYEQYF	TGTGCCACCAGCTTCCGGGACAGGCCCTACGAGCAGTACTTC
NA	NA	TRBV7-6	TRBJ1-6	CASSLLDRNYNSPLHF	TGTGCCAGCAGCTTATTGGACAGAAATTATAATTCACCCCTCCACTTT
NA	TRBD1	TRBV11-2	TRBJ2-7	CASSPIKGTGAYEQYF	TGTGCCAGCAGCCCTATTAAGGGGACAGGGGCGTACGAGCAGTACTTC
once	TRBD2	TRBV7-2	TRBJ2-7	CASSPTGTRGFEQYF	TGTGCCAGCAGCCCAACCGGGACTAGGGGCTTCGAGCAGTACTTC
NA	TRBD2	TRBV4-2	TRBJ2-1	CASRSSGPTHEQFF	TGTGCCAGCAGATCTAGCGGGCCTACCCATGAGCAGTTCTTC
NA	TRBD1	TRBV12-3/TRBV12-4	TRBJ2-1	CASSSGQGNEQFF	TGTGCCAGCAGTTCGGGACAGGGGAATGAGCAGTTCTTC
NA	TRBD1	TRBV3-1/TRBV3-2	TRBJ1-2	CASSQPGGGGGYTF	TGTGCCAGCAGCCAACCAGGGGGCGGAGGGGGCTACACCTTC
NA	TRBD1	TRBV20-1	TRBJ2-6	CSASWGQTGSGANVLTF	TGCAGTGCTAGTTGGGGACAGACGGGCTCTGGGGCCAACGTCCTGACTTTC
NA	NA	TRBV19	TRBJ1-1	CASSMTVNTEAFF	TGTGCCAGTAGTATGACGGTGAACACTGAAGCTTTCTTT
NA	TRBD2	TRBV5-4	TRBJ2-7	CASSLGSAGGSNEQYF	TGTGCCAGCAGCTTGGGGTCTGCGGGAGGGTCCAACGAGCAGTACTTC
NA	NA	TRBV7-6	TRBJ1-6	CASSLAQSRSNNSPLHF	TGTGCCAGCAGCTTAGCGCAAAGTCGGAGCAATAATTCACCCCTCCACTTT
NA	TRBD2	TRBV3-1/TRBV3-2	TRBJ2-2	CASSPTSGPNTGELFF	TGTGCCAGCAGCCCGACTAGCGGACCGAACACCGGGGAGCTGTTTTTT
NA	NA	TRBV9	TRBJ2-7	CASSVGLGTYEQYF	TGTGCCAGCAGCGTAGGACTAGGGACCTACGAGCAGTACTTC
NA	TRBD1	TRBV19	TRBJ1-3	CASSRGQGRTGNTIYF	TGTGCCAGTAGTAGGGGACAGGGGAGAACCGGAAACACCATATATTTT
NA	NA	TRBV19	TRBJ2-7	CASASRITYEQYF	TGTGCCAGTGCTTCACGAATTACCTACGAGCAGTACTTC
NA	TRBD1	TRBV28	TRBJ1-1	CASSLTGGDTEAFF	TGTGCCAGCAGTTTGACAGGGGGGGACACTGAAGCTTTCTTT
NA	TRBD1	TRBV5-5	TRBJ1-1	CASSSVELSGTAGFRAFF	TGTGCCAGCAGCTCAGTAGAGCTTTCCGGGACAGCGGGATTTCGGGCTTTCTTT
NA	TRBD2	TRBV11-3	TRBJ2-1	CASSLGGWGLMRDEQFF	TGTGCCAGCAGCTTGGGAGGGTGGGGCCTCATGAGAGATGAGCAGTTCTTC
NA	NA	TRBV5-5	TRBJ2-7	CASSFSVSYEQYF	TGTGCCAGCAGCTTCTCTGTCTCCTACGAGCAGTACTTC
NA	TRBD2	TRBV3-1/TRBV3-2	TRBJ2-1	CASSQVPLAGIYNEQFF	TGTGCCAGCAGCCAAGTTCCCCTAGCGGGGATCTACAATGAGCAGTTCTTC
NA	TRBD1	TRBV12-3/TRBV12-4	TRBJ1-2	CASSADRAYGYTF	TGTGCCAGCAGCGCAGACAGGGCCTATGGCTACACCTTC
NA	TRBD2	TRBV7-9	TRBJ2-3	CASSSGLAGTDTQYF	TGTGCCAGCAGCTCCGGACTAGCGGGAACAGATACGCAGTATTTT
NA	NA	TRBV2	TRBJ1-2	CARSAPRAGDYGGYTF	TGTGCCAGATCGGCCCCTCGGGCAGGCGACTATGGTGGCTACACCTTC